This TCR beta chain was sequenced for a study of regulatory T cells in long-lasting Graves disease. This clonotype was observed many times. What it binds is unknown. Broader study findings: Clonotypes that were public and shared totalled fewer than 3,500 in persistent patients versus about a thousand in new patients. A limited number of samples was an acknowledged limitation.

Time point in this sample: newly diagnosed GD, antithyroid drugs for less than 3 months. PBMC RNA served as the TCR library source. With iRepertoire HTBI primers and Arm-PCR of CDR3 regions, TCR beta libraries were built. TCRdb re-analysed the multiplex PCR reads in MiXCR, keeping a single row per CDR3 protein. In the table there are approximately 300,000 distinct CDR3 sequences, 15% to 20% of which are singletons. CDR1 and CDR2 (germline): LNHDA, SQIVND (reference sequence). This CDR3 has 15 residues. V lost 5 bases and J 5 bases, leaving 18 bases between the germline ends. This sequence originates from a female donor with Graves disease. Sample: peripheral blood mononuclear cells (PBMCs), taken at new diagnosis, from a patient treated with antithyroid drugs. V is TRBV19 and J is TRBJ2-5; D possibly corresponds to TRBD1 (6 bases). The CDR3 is CASSYYAAQGETQYF. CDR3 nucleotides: TGTGCCAGTAGTTACTACGCGGCCCAGGGGGAGACCCAGTACTTC.